This T cell receptor beta chain was observed in a study of blood T cell repertoires in COVID-19. Study background: Samples representing acute and convalescent COVID-19 were sourced from the United States, Italy and Spain. Nucleic acid was either cDNA or gDNA, and it came from T cells, B-cell-depleted T cells, or PBMCs.

Per the original data handling: Cell counts per sample came from amplifying reference gene primers. The repertoire was sequenced with immunoSEQ multiplex PCR; TCRdb's copy has only in-frame clones and lacks some. The V and J calls and clone size are taken from that table; D and trimming were inferred from the DNA. The table includes 250,000 to 300,000 clones, 82% detected once. The CDR3 runs 16 residues. J was trimmed by 5 bases and V by 5 bases; bases with no gene match: 8. Germline CDR1 is MGHRA and CDR2 is YSYEKL. Material for sequencing was peripheral blood. The source of this sequence is a woman aged 18-29 years with acute or convalescent COVID-19. The chain has TRBV4-1 and TRBJ2-2; TRBD1 matches at 10 bases. DNA of the CDR3: TGCGCCAGCAGCTATCACCGGGACAGGGGAACCGGGGAGCTGTTTTTT. This translates into CASSYHRDRGTGELFF.